A single sample gave rise to the 15 T cell receptor beta chains below, sequenced in a study of blood T cell repertoires in COVID-19 (TCRdb year 2020). Libraries came from the immunoSEQ multiplex PCR assay. The table was pulled from immuneACCESS by TCRdb, which kept in-frame rearrangements only. Such tables lose some clones; where checked, under half of the loss comes from unresolved V genes, and the rest has no known cause. Present in this sample are 150,000 to 200,000 clones, around nine tenths of which were seen just once. The ten largest clonotypes hold under 3.5% of the sample. Sequencing was performed on peripheral blood. These receptors were obtained from a man between 65 and 85 years old with acute or convalescent COVID-19.

This clone was detected a few times. V and J are TRBV5-1 and TRBJ2-4; 8 nucleotides agree with TRBD1. V lost 0 bases, J lost 5 bases, and 4 bases stayed unmatched. The CDR3 length is 15 residues. The germline V gene has CDR1 SGHRS and CDR2 YFSETQ. The CDR3 nucleotides read TGCGCCAGCAGCTTGGGCAGGGGGCTTGAAAACATTCAGTACTTC. Translated, it gives CASSLGRGLENIQYF.

The rearrangement links TRBV11-2 to TRBJ2-1; TRBD1 aligns across 9 bases. Trimming took 4 bases from V and 4 from J; bases not matched to a gene: 11. The CDR3 runs 17 residues. CDR1 SGHAT and CDR2 FQNNGV come from the germline V gene. As DNA, the CDR3 is TGTGCCAGCAGCTCGACCCCCGGGACAGGGCTATACAATGAGCAGTTCTTC. This codes for CASSSTPGTGLYNEQFF.

The chain recombines TRBV7-3 with TRBJ2-2; possible D gene TRBD1, 6 bases. Per germline, CDR1 SGHTA and CDR2 FQGTGA. The length of the CDR3 is 16 residues. The ends were cut back, 5 bases at V and 0 bases at J, with 13 bases in the middle. CDR3 sequence reads: CASSVNRVPNTGELFF. CDR3 DNA: TGTGCCAGCAGCGTCAACAGGGTCCCGAACACCGGGGAGCTGTTTTTT.

This clone was seen a handful of times. The rearrangement links TRBV2 to TRBJ2-5, with D perhaps matching TRBD2 (5 bases). The CDR3 runs 12 residues. From germline, CDR1 is SNHLY and CDR2 FYNNEI. Trimming removed 2 bases from V and 8 bases from J, with 9 bases in between. The CDR3 reads CASSELGGTQYF. The CDR3 nucleotides are TGTGCCAGCAGTGAACTAGGAGGCACCCAGTACTTC.

The rearrangement uses TRBV6-6 and TRBJ2-1, with D uncertain. This CDR3 has 11 residues. Germline assignment: CDR1 MNHNY and CDR2 SVGAGI (reference sequence). V shed 5 bases and J shed 7 bases, with 6 bases lying between them. CDR3 amino acids: CASSPKNEQFF. The CDR3 coding sequence is TGTGCCAGCAGTCCCAAAAATGAGCAGTTCTTC.

The gene calls are TRBV9 and TRBJ1-5; no reliable D call. From germline, CDR1 is SGDLS and CDR2 YYNGEE. V was trimmed by 3 bases and J by 0 bases, leaving 10 bases between them. The CDR3 extends over 15 amino acids. CDR3 protein: CASSGGVDSNQPQHF. CDR3 sequence (DNA): TGTGCCAGCAGCGGCGGAGTTGATAGCAATCAGCCCCAGCATTTT.

The chain combines TRBV6-5 with TRBJ1-1; D perhaps matches TRBD1 (5 bases). Trimming removed 6 bases at V and 1 base at J, with 15 bases between. The CDR3 runs to 15 residues. Germline assignment: CDR1 MNHEY and CDR2 SVGAGI. Written as DNA, the CDR3 is TGTGCCAGCAGCACCCAGACAGTCCAGAACACTGAAGCTTTCTTT. Translated: CASSTQTVQNTEAFF.

This chain uses TRBV2 with TRBJ2-7; 8 positions match TRBD1. From germline, CDR1 is SNHLY and CDR2 FYNNEI. The CDR3 consists of 16 residues. The J segment lost 0 bases and the V segment lost 9 bases, leaving 13 bases of the junction unmatched. As DNA, the CDR3 is TGTGCCAGTTCGTCAGGGGGCGGCTTGGGCTCCTACGAGCAGTACTTC. This sequence encodes CASSSGGGLGSYEQYF.

The rearrangement joins TRBV6-2 or TRBV6-3 to TRBJ2-1, with TRBD2 matching over 11 bases. CDR1 and CDR2 from the germline V gene are MNHEY and SVGEGT. The CDR3 is made up of 18 amino acids. V trimming: 2 bases; J trimming: 3 bases; junction bases outside the gene matches: 9. The CDR3 bases are TGTGCCAGCAGTTACACAATACTAGCGGGGGTGATCTACAATGAGCAGTTCTTC. The encoded protein is CASSYTILAGVIYNEQFF.

The chain has TRBV30 and TRBJ2-2; TRBD2 is a possible D gene (6 bases). The CDR3 covers 14 residues. CDR1 GTSNPN and CDR2 SVGIG come from the germline V gene (reference sequence). Trimming shortened V by 4 bases and J by 5 bases, and 14 bases separated the two germline ends. CDR3: CAWTRLAGTGELFF. The CDR3 DNA reads TGTGCCTGGACCCGGTTGGCGGGAACCGGGGAGCTGTTTTTT.

This clone is a singleton in its sample. V and J are TRBV7-2 and TRBJ1-1; tentative D call: TRBD1 (5 bases). Germline V gene data show CDR1 as SGHTA and CDR2 as FQGNSA. Trimming took off 4 bases at V and 1 base at J, with 7 bases between the two ends. This CDR3 spans 13 amino acids. The CDR3 coding sequence is TGTGCCAGCAGCTACGACAGGAACACTGAAGCTTTCTTT. This translates into CASSYDRNTEAFF.

The rearrangement joins TRBV30 to TRBJ2-7; perhaps TRBD2 as D (6 bases). The CDR3 runs 11 residues. Between the trimmed V and J ends, which lost 3 bases and 4 bases, there was a span of 7 bases. The V gene's germline CDR1 is GTSNPN and CDR2 SVGIG (reference sequence). CDR3 residues: CAWRGRYEQYF. CDR3 in DNA: TGTGCCTGGAGGGGGAGGTACGAGCAGTACTTC.

This clone was found once. CDR3 region: CASSPRSSNYGYTF. CDR3 DNA sequence: TGTGCCAGTAGCCCGCGGTCGTCCAACTATGGCTACACCTTC. The chain joins TRBV19 to TRBJ1-2; D unresolved. Trimming removed 6 bases at V and 2 bases at J, with 13 bases between. The CDR3 contains 14 residues. Germline V gives CDR1 LNHDA, CDR2 SQIVND (reference sequence).

This clone was recorded only once. The chain links TRBV6-5 to TRBJ2-7; a possible D gene is TRBD1 (5 bases). This CDR3 has 14 amino acids. Trimming removed 0 bases at V and 6 bases at J, with 12 bases between. Germline values: CDR1 MNHEY, CDR2 SVGAGI. CDR3 DNA sequence: TGTGCCAGCAGTTACTCGATAGGGGTTGGCGAGCAGTACTTC. This translates into CASSYSIGVGEQYF.

The chain links TRBV4-2 to TRBJ2-7; D may be TRBD2 (6 bases). CDR3 length: 14 amino acids. Germline CDR1 and CDR2: LGHNA and YNFKEQ. The ends were cut back, 3 bases at V and 7 bases at J, with 16 bases in the middle. CDR3 sequence: CASSHNLGSGEQYF. CDR3 nucleotides: TGTGCCAGCAGCCATAACCTGGGCAGCGGGGAGCAGTACTTC.